The 20 T cell receptor beta chains presented below share a single source sample, sequenced in a study of regulatory T cells in long-lasting Graves disease. The time point: newly diagnosed GD, antithyroid drugs for less than 3 months. Following extraction of RNA from PBMCs, that RNA was used to make the TCR library. With iRepertoire HTBI primers and Arm-PCR of CDR3 regions, TCR beta libraries were built. MiXCR was run by TCRdb on the multiplex PCR reads, yielding one entry per CDR3 protein. The repertoire holds 500,000 to 700,000 distinct CDR3 sequences, approximately 15% seen once, with 15% to 20% in the top ten. The sample also formed part of further work on T cells in Graves' hyperthyroidism and ophthalmopathy.

Material: peripheral blood mononuclear cells (PBMCs), obtained at new diagnosis, from a patient treated with antithyroid drugs. The origin of the receptors is a woman aged 25-40 years with Graves disease.

As for this clonotype: The junction shows a germline mismatch at one end, possibly a read error. The chain links TRBV3-1 to TRBJ2-1; no firm D call. The CDR3 contains 15 residues. CDR1 is LGHDT and CDR2 is YNNKEL in the germline V gene (reference sequence). This CDR3 is CASSPVLTLYNEQLF. DNA for the CDR3: TGTGCCAGCAGCCCCGTACTTACGCTCTACAATGAGCAGCTCTTC.

This rearrangement joins TRBV11-2 to TRBJ2-1; 13 positions agree with TRBD2. CDR3 size: 16 residues. Unmatched junction bases numbered 9, after V lost 4 bases and J lost 9 bases. Germline V CDR1 and CDR2: SGHAT, FQNNGV. In nucleotides, the CDR3 is TGTGCCAGCAGCTCCACTAGCGGGAGGGCCCAGGGTGAGCAGTTCTTC. Residues: CASSSTSGRAQGEQFF.

This clonotype was observed many times. This chain connects TRBV20-1 to TRBJ2-7, with a tentative D call TRBD1 (6 bases). Germline CDR1 reads DFQATT; CDR2 reads SNEGSKA (reference sequence). The CDR3 covers 14 residues. Trimming cost V 1 base and J 3 bases, with 13 bases left between them. The CDR3 DNA reads TGCAGTGCTAGAGTAGCGACAGGCCACTACGAGCAGTACTTC. This gives the protein CSARVATGHYEQYF.

Worth noting for this clonotype: Being one base from a much bigger clone, this may be a read error. This rearrangement joins TRBV20-1 to TRBJ2-7, with 9 nucleotides matching TRBD2. The CDR3 length is 14 residues. Germline V CDR1 and CDR2: DFQATT, SNEGSKA (reference sequence). V dropped 3 bases and J dropped 7; count of bases not matched to a gene: 10. The CDR3 nucleotides are TGCAGTGCTAGTTATCTAGCGGGGAACAATGAGCAGTACTTC. It translates to CSASYLAGNNEQYF.

For this clonotype: Possible read error: a much larger clone is one base away. The chain joins TRBV7-9 to TRBJ1-4; D uncertain. The CDR3 is made up of 14 amino acids. Germline V gene data show CDR1 as SEHNR and CDR2 as FQNEAQ (reference sequence). The DNA of the CDR3 is TGTGCCGGCAGCTACGGGGTTGCGGCAGAAAAACTGTTTTTT. This codes for CAGSYGVAAEKLFF.

This clonotype was picked up many times. V is TRBV27 and J is TRBJ1-4; no clear D. Germline-derived CDR1 and CDR2 are MNHEY and SMNVEV (reference sequence). V lost 7 bases and J 3 bases, leaving 3 bases between the germline ends. The CDR3 length is 11 residues. CDR3 loop: CASKSNEKLFF. CDR3 sequence (DNA): TGTGCCAGCAAATCTAATGAAAAACTGTTTTTT.

The V and J genes are TRBV19 and TRBJ2-7, with no clear D. CDR3 length equals 17 residues. Germline CDR1 and CDR2: LNHDA and SQIVND (reference sequence). Deletions cut 6 bases from V and 0 bases from J, with 21 bases between. The CDR3, as DNA: TGTGCCAGTAGCGTAACTAATTGGCGGTCCCCCTCCTACGAGCAGTACTTC. Residues: CASSVTNWRSPSYEQYF.

This chain connects TRBV3-1 to TRBJ1-4; no clear D gene. Per the germline V gene, CDR1 is LGHDT and CDR2 is YNNKEL (reference sequence). The CDR3 is 16 residues long. V was trimmed by 1 base and J by 7 bases, leaving 16 bases between them. In DNA form, the CDR3 reads TGTGCCAGCAGCCAAGGCGTGGCCATTACCAGTGAAAAACTGTTTTTT. It translates to CASSQGVAITSEKLFF.

A few counts support this clonotype. This rearrangement joins TRBV20-1 to TRBJ1-4, with D possibly matching TRBD1 (6 bases). The V gene's germline CDR1 is DFQATT and CDR2 SNEGSKA (reference sequence). The CDR3 is 13 residues long. With 6 bases removed from V and 8 bases from J, the gap between germline ends came to 16 bases. The CDR3 region has the DNA TGCAGTGCCCGAAGGGGGTGGGGGGAAAAACTGTTTTTT. Protein product: CSARRGWGEKLFF.

In the case of this clonotype: It may be a read error: a sequence one base away is much more abundant. The chain recombines TRBV10-1 with TRBJ2-7; a weak D match, TRBD2 (5 bases). Per germline, CDR1 WNHNN and CDR2 SYGVQD (reference sequence). This CDR3 is 13 amino acids long. The V end lost 4 bases, the J end lost 2 bases, and 9 bases lay between the germline ends. The CDR3 protein is CASSGGPAYEQYF. The CDR3 nucleotides are TGCGCCAGCAGTGGAGGGCCGGCCTACGAGCAGTACTTC.

At least ten counts were recorded for this clonotype. J is TRBJ2-5 and V is TRBV28, with TRBD2 matching 9 bases. J was trimmed by 5 bases and V by 10 bases; bases with no gene match: 14. The CDR3 is 15 residues long. CDR1 and CDR2 (germline): MDHEN, SYDVKM. CDR3 DNA sequence: TGTGCCACCACTAAGGCGCGGGAGGGTTTGGAGACCCAGTACTTC. Protein: CATTKAREGLETQYF.

This clonotype was counted between two and nine times. The J gene is TRBJ2-7, the V gene TRBV14; D is uncertain. Germline lookup yields CDR1 SGHDN and CDR2 FVKESK. Trimming left V 0 bases short and J 1 base short, with 7 bases between. The CDR3 contains 14 residues. For the CDR3, the DNA is TGTGCCAGCAGCCAAGAGTCCGAGTCCTACGAGCAGTACTTC. Protein sequence: CASSQESESYEQYF. Looking up the rest from reference TRBV14 and TRBJ2-7 gives the full variable domain: EAGVTQFPSHSVIEKGQTVTLRCDPISGHDNLYWYRRVMGKEIKFLLHFVKESKQDESGMPNNRFLAERTGGTYSTLKVQPAELEDSGVYFCASSQESESYEQYFGPGTRLTVT.

This clonotype occurred many times. This chain uses TRBV20-1 with TRBJ1-1; D uncertain. Germline CDR1 reads DFQATT; CDR2 reads SNEGSKA (reference sequence). Trimming removed 5 bases from V and 6 bases from J, with 10 bases in between. The CDR3 totals 11 residues. The CDR3 coding sequence is TGCAGTGCTTTACCCGGCGCTGAAGCTTTCTTT. It codes for CSALPGAEAFF.

A few counts support this clonotype. V gene TRBV6-1 combines with J gene TRBJ1-1; D is unresolved. V lost 2 bases to trimming and J lost 0 bases, with 4 bases between them. The V gene's germline CDR1 is MNHNS and CDR2 SASEGT. This CDR3 region has 13 residues. The CDR3: CASSEWLNTEAFF. CDR3 in DNA: TGTGCCAGCAGTGAATGGCTGAACACTGAAGCTTTCTTT.

This clonotype was recorded a few times. The J gene is TRBJ2-7, the V gene TRBV30; a weak D match, TRBD2 (6 bases). The V and J ends lost 8 bases and 3 bases respectively, with 17 bases between them. The CDR3 is made up of 13 amino acids. Germline lookup yields CDR1 GTSNPN and CDR2 SVGIG (reference sequence). CDR3 DNA: TGTGCCCTGGCTTGGGGAGCGGGCTACGAGCAGTACTTC. Translated, it gives CALAWGAGYEQYF.

At least ten counts were recorded for this clonotype. The chain carries TRBV7-9 and TRBJ1-4; the D gene is possibly TRBD1 (5 bases). V lost 6 bases and J lost 8, with 16 bases in between. The CDR3 has 14 amino acids. From germline, CDR1 is SEHNR and CDR2 FQNEAQ (reference sequence). This chain's CDR3 is CASSLRGTEEKLFF. The CDR3 DNA follows: TGTGCCAGCAGTTTAAGAGGGACGGAAGAAAAACTGTTTTTT. The full variable domain, rest sourced from reference TRBV7-9 and TRBJ1-4, is DTGVSQNPRHKITKRGQNVTFRCDPISEHNRLYWYRQTLGQGPEFLTYFQNEAQLEKSRLLSDRFSAERPKGSFSTLEIQRTEQGDSAMYLCASSLRGTEEKLFFGSGTQLSVL.

There are many counts of this clonotype. V usage is TRBV12-3 or TRBV12-4 and J usage is TRBJ1-1; 9 positions agree with TRBD1. J gave up 1 base and V 7 bases, and 10 bases lay outside the gene matches. The CDR3 totals 16 residues. DNA of the CDR3: TGTGCCAGCATGTTTGGCCCGGGACAGGGGAACACTGAAGCTTTCTTT. It is translated as CASMFGPGQGNTEAFF.

V usage is TRBV19 and J usage is TRBJ1-5, with D possibly matching TRBD1 (6 bases). The CDR3 has 17 residues. CDR1 is LNHDA and CDR2 is SQIVND in the germline V gene (reference sequence). Trimming removed 6 bases from V and 0 bases from J, with 18 bases in between. The CDR3 spells CASRGYWGRDSNQPQHF. The CDR3 DNA is TGTGCCAGTAGGGGATATTGGGGGCGAGATAGCAATCAGCCCCAGCATTTT.

The rearrangement joins TRBV12-3 or TRBV12-4 to TRBJ2-2, with 10 nucleotides matching TRBD1. The CDR3 totals 17 residues. V gave up 4 bases and J gave up 0 bases; unmatched junction bases: 5. The CDR3 reads CASSSFGQGANTGELFF. The CDR3 DNA follows: TGTGCCAGCAGTTCGTTCGGACAGGGGGCGAACACCGGGGAGCTGTTTTTT.

This clonotype was seen a few times. The chain is built from TRBV28 and TRBJ2-5; D gene uncertain. The CDR3 loop spans 14 amino acids. Between the trimmed V and J ends, which lost 5 bases and 5 bases, there was a span of 15 bases. CDR1 MDHEN and CDR2 SYDVKM come from the germline V gene. The CDR3 DNA follows: TGTGCCAGCAGTCCCATTGGCAGGTGGGAGACCCAGTACTTC. It is translated as CASSPIGRWETQYF.